These 32 T cell receptor beta chains were sequenced from one sample in a study of cytomegalovirus exposure and HLA in healthy donors. TCRdb's table, derived via immunoSEQ multiplex PCR, lists solely in-frame clones and lacks some. The table shows some 180,000 clones, with approximately 78% occurring only once. Sequencing used PBMCs. These receptor sequences come from a young woman in good health and CMV-seronegative.

The chain couples TRBV6-1 to TRBJ1-1; 9 positions match TRBD1. The J segment lost 10 bases and the V segment lost 3 bases, leaving 9 bases of the junction unmatched. Germline assignment: CDR1 MNHNS and CDR2 SASEGT. The CDR3 totals 14 residues. The CDR3 protein is CASSEAGTGYGAFF. The CDR3 DNA is TGTGCCAGCAGTGAGGCCGGGACAGGGTACGGAGCTTTCTTT.

The chain combines TRBV30 with TRBJ2-7; TRBD1 is a possible D gene (6 bases). The CDR3 is 12 residues long. V was pared by 4 bases and J by 5 bases, with 12 bases between. Germline V CDR1 and CDR2: GTSNPN, SVGIG (reference sequence). The CDR3 protein is CAWKDQGHEQYF. CDR3 sequence (DNA): TGTGCCTGGAAGGACCAGGGGCACGAGCAGTACTTC.

The gene calls are TRBV4-1 and TRBJ1-1; D not certain. The CDR3 covers 14 residues. V lost 1 base and J lost 0, with 6 bases in between. Germline values: CDR1 MGHRA, CDR2 YSYEKL. CDR3 region: CASSQGHMNTEAFF. The CDR3 nucleotides are TGCGCCAGCAGCCAAGGGCACATGAACACTGAAGCTTTCTTT.

V is TRBV27 and J is TRBJ2-1; 10 positions agree with TRBD1. V lost 10 bases, J lost 3 bases, and 9 bases stayed unmatched. CDR3 size: 15 residues. Germline CDR1 reads MNHEY; CDR2 reads SMNVEV (reference sequence). The CDR3, as DNA: TGTGCCAACCCCCTTGGACAGGGGGACTACAATGAGCAGTTCTTC. Protein sequence: CANPLGQGDYNEQFF.

The CDR3: CASSTQGAHEQYF. As DNA, the CDR3 is TGTGCCAGCAGCACACAGGGGGCTCACGAGCAGTACTTC. The V gene is TRBV7-9, the J gene TRBJ2-7; 9 bases agree with TRBD1. Germline-derived CDR1 and CDR2 are SEHNR and FQNEAQ (reference sequence). The CDR3 runs to 13 residues. J was trimmed by 5 bases and V by 5 bases; bases with no gene match: 4. The whole variable domain, filled in from reference TRBV7-9 and TRBJ2-7, reads DTGVSQNPRHKITKRGQNVTFRCDPISEHNRLYWYRQTLGQGPEFLTYFQNEAQLEKSRLLSDRFSAERPKGSFSTLEIQRTEQGDSAMYLCASSTQGAHEQYFGPGTRLTVT.

V and J are TRBV4-2 and TRBJ2-7, with D possibly matching TRBD2 (6 bases). The V gene lost 3 bases and the J gene lost 2 bases, with 11 bases spanning the gap. This CDR3 spans 14 amino acids. Germline CDR1 and CDR2: LGHNA and YNFKEQ. The CDR3 reads CASSQGTGTYEQYF. DNA for the CDR3: TGTGCCAGCAGCCAGGGGACTGGGACCTACGAGCAGTACTTC.

The rearrangement uses TRBV14 and TRBJ1-1; no clear D. Trimming stripped 4 bases from V and 1 base from J, with 10 bases between. Germline V gene sequence: CDR1 SGHDN, CDR2 FVKESK. There are 14 residues in the CDR3. The CDR3 region has the DNA TGTGCCAGCAGCCCAAACCTAGGGAACACTGAAGCTTTCTTT. As protein: CASSPNLGNTEAFF.

This clone was recorded once. The chain is built from TRBV6-6 and TRBJ1-5; D ambiguous. The CDR3 totals 15 residues. V gave up 6 bases and J gave up 2 bases, with 14 bases separating them. CDR1 is MNHNY, CDR2 SVGAGI, per germline (reference sequence). The CDR3 is CASSLLYPGNQPQHF. The CDR3 coding sequence is TGTGCCAGCAGCCTACTCTACCCTGGCAATCAGCCCCAGCATTTT.

CDR3 in amino acids: CASMGTSGAAREQYF. The CDR3 coding sequence is TGTGCCAGCATGGGGACTAGCGGGGCCGCTAGGGAGCAGTACTTC. The chain has TRBV2 and TRBJ2-7, with 13 bases aligning to TRBD2. CDR3 length: 15 amino acids. CDR1 is SNHLY and CDR2 is FYNNEI in the germline V gene. The ends lost 7 bases at V and 7 bases at J; junction bases unmatched: 10.

V gene TRBV15 combines with J gene TRBJ2-1; 12 bases agree with TRBD2. V lost 1 base to trimming and J lost 3 bases; unmatched junction nucleotides: 7. The CDR3 has 18 residues. Germline assignment: CDR1 LNHNV and CDR2 YYDKDF (reference sequence). The CDR3 DNA sequence: TGTGCCACCAGCAGAGGGACTAGCGGGATATCAATCTACAATGAGCAGTTCTTC. This codes for CATSRGTSGISIYNEQFF.

This rearrangement joins TRBV2 to TRBJ2-5, with D possibly TRBD1 on 5 matching bases. The CDR3 consists of 14 residues. Per germline, CDR1 SNHLY and CDR2 FYNNEI. V was pared by 8 bases and J by 1 base, with 14 bases between. CDR3 sequence: CASGVWGPQETQYF. Here the CDR3 DNA reads TGTGCCAGCGGGGTTTGGGGCCCCCAAGAGACCCAGTACTTC.

The J gene is TRBJ2-2, the V gene TRBV5-4, with D perhaps TRBD2 (5 bases). Looked up from germline, CDR1 is SGHNT and CDR2 is YYREEE (reference sequence). Trimming shortened V by 3 bases and J by 5 bases, and 14 bases separated the two germline ends. The CDR3 runs to 15 residues. The CDR3 coding sequence is TGTGCCAGCAGCTCGGCCGCGGGCAAAACCGGGGAGCTGTTTTTT. Translated, it gives CASSSAAGKTGELFF.

The chain employs TRBV11-2 and TRBJ2-6; no clear D gene. Germline-derived CDR1 and CDR2 are SGHAT and FQNNGV. V gave up 3 bases and J gave up 0 bases, with 6 bases separating them. The CDR3 is made up of 15 amino acids. The CDR3 DNA is TGTGCCAGCAGCTTCTACAGCTCTGGGGCCAACGTCCTGACTTTC. It yields the protein CASSFYSSGANVLTF.

This sequence joins TRBV5-1 and TRBJ2-7; 9 positions match TRBD1. Germline V lookup: CDR1 SGHRS, CDR2 YFSETQ. The CDR3 contains 16 residues. Unmatched junction bases numbered 12, after V lost 3 bases and J lost 5 bases. CDR3 DNA sequence: TGCGCCAGCAGCTCACAGACAGGGGGTGGAAGGAACGAGCAGTACTTC. Translated, it gives CASSSQTGGGRNEQYF. Combining the CDR3 with reference TRBV5-1 and TRBJ2-7 gives the whole variable domain KAGVTQTPRYLIKTRGQQVTLSCSPISGHRSVSWYQQTPGQGLQFLFEYFSETQRNKGNFPGRFSGRQFSNSRSEMNVSTLELGDSALYLCASSSQTGGGRNEQYFGPGTRLTVT.

A single count supports this clone. J is TRBJ1-2 and V is TRBV6-4; no definite D call. In germline, CDR1 is MRHNA, CDR2 SNTAGT. The V end was cut by 2 bases, the J end by 8 bases, with 6 bases between. The CDR3 length is 11 residues. CDR3 region: CASSDGGGYTF. CDR3 nucleotide sequence: TGTGCCAGCAGTGACGGAGGCGGCTACACCTTC.

This clone has just a few counts. This chain connects TRBV7-2 to TRBJ1-5, with 7 bases lining up with TRBD1. Germline CDR1 and CDR2: SGHTA and FQGNSA. The CDR3 consists of 13 residues. With 3 bases clipped from V and 6 bases from J, the junction kept 2 bases outside the gene matches. CDR3 region: CASSFNRGQPQHF. CDR3 nucleotides: TGTGCCAGCAGCTTCAACAGGGGTCAGCCCCAGCATTTT.

There are many counts of this clone. The chain employs TRBV14 and TRBJ2-2; D is uncertain. CDR3 length: 13 residues. Germline loops: CDR1 SGHDN, CDR2 FVKESK. Trimming left V 4 bases short and J 3 bases short, with 6 bases between. The CDR3 DNA follows: TGTGCCAGCAGCCCGCAGTACACCGGGGAGCTGTTTTTT. This translates into CASSPQYTGELFF. The full variable domain, in which reference TRBV14 and TRBJ2-2 provide the parts outside the CDR3, is EAGVTQFPSHSVIEKGQTVTLRCDPISGHDNLYWYRRVMGKEIKFLLHFVKESKQDESGMPNNRFLAERTGGTYSTLKVQPAELEDSGVYFCASSPQYTGELFFGEGSRLTVL.

The CDR3 bases are TGTGCCATCAAACCTTTTGGGGCGCGATCCGAAGCTTTCTTT. Its protein product is CAIKPFGARSEAFF. The rearrangement joins TRBV10-3 to TRBJ1-1, with D possibly being TRBD1 (5 bases). Looked up from germline, CDR1 is ENHRY and CDR2 is SYGVKD. The CDR3 extends over 14 amino acids. V lost 7 bases to trimming and J lost 8 bases, with 20 bases between them.

The chain is built from TRBV18 and TRBJ1-4, with TRBD1 matching over 7 bases. The germline gives CDR1 KGHSH, CDR2 LQKENI. V dropped 5 bases and J dropped 0; count of bases not matched to a gene: 12. The CDR3 extends over 18 amino acids. DNA of the CDR3: TGTGCCAGCTCATCGACCGGGACAGCCCATTCAACTAATGAAAAACTGTTTTTT. It specifies CASSSTGTAHSTNEKLFF.

The rearrangement uses TRBV9 and TRBJ2-5, with TRBD2 matching 10 bases. This CDR3 has 18 amino acids. Unmatched junction bases numbered 13, after V lost 0 bases and J lost 5 bases. CDR1 and CDR2 from the germline V gene are SGDLS and YYNGEE. The CDR3 protein is CASSVGERGGRVLETQYF. DNA for the CDR3: TGTGCCAGCAGCGTAGGGGAGCGGGGGGGCCGGGTTTTGGAGACCCAGTACTTC.

The gene calls are TRBV5-1 and TRBJ2-7; D perhaps matches TRBD1 (7 bases). This CDR3 is built from 15 residues. Germline V CDR1 and CDR2: SGHRS, YFSETQ. The germline V and J ends were trimmed by 2 bases and 2 bases, with 14 bases remaining between them. CDR3 residues: CASSLEEGAAYEQYF. CDR3 sequence (DNA): TGCGCCAGCAGCTTAGAGGAGGGGGCGGCCTACGAGCAGTACTTC.

The chain carries TRBV6-1 and TRBJ2-4, with TRBD1 matching 9 bases. Germline V gives CDR1 MNHNS, CDR2 SASEGT. Unmatched junction bases numbered 11, after V lost 7 bases and J lost 10 bases. The CDR3 totals 14 residues. Written as DNA, the CDR3 is TGTGCCAGCACCCGCCCGGGACAGGGATTAATTCAGTACTTC. It is translated as CASTRPGQGLIQYF.

The V call is TRBV9, the J call TRBJ2-2; 14 nucleotides align to TRBD2. This CDR3 region has 18 residues. Germline loops: CDR1 SGDLS, CDR2 YYNGEE. Trimming at V came to 0 bases and at J to 9 bases, leaving 10 bases not matched to a gene. The CDR3 loop is CASSVEFVGLAGGRELFF. The CDR3, as DNA: TGTGCCAGCAGCGTAGAGTTTGTAGGACTAGCGGGAGGCAGGGAGCTGTTTTTT.

The V call is TRBV30, the J call TRBJ1-1, with 10 bases aligning to TRBD1. This CDR3 spans 14 amino acids. CDR1 is GTSNPN and CDR2 is SVGIG in the germline V gene (reference sequence). After removal of 2 bases from V and 5 bases from J, the junction contained 5 bases not matched to a gene. The CDR3 reads CAWSLGQGTTEAFF. In DNA, the CDR3 is TGTGCCTGGAGTTTGGGACAGGGGACAACTGAAGCTTTCTTT.

This chain joins TRBV11-3 and TRBJ2-7, with 9 bases fitting TRBD1. The ends lost 3 bases at V and 6 bases at J; junction bases unmatched: 9. The CDR3 is 15 amino acids. Germline loops: CDR1 SGHNT, CDR2 YENEEA. The CDR3 spells CASSFHGTGKGEQYF. CDR3 coding DNA: TGTGCCAGCAGCTTCCACGGGACAGGGAAGGGCGAGCAGTACTTC.

The gene calls are TRBV6-6 and TRBJ1-3; 9 nucleotides align to TRBD1. The CDR3 length is 16 residues. Germline V CDR1 and CDR2: MNHNY, SVGAGI (reference sequence). Losses at the gene ends were 6 bases for V and 0 bases for J; bases not matched to a gene: 6. CDR3 amino acids: CASSPTGGGSGNTIYF. CDR3 coding DNA: TGTGCCAGCAGCCCGACAGGGGGAGGCTCTGGAAACACCATATATTTT.

The V call is TRBV27, the J call TRBJ1-6, with D uncertain. Germline values: CDR1 MNHEY, CDR2 SMNVEV (reference sequence). V was trimmed by 4 bases and J by 7 bases, leaving 14 bases between them. CDR3 length equals 15 residues. CDR3 nucleotide sequence: TGTGCCAGCAGTTCCCGGATGGGAGTAAATTCACCCCTCCACTTT. The encoded protein is CASSSRMGVNSPLHF.

The rearrangement joins TRBV30 to TRBJ2-3; D not resolved. Trimming cost V 2 bases and J 1 base, with 10 bases left between them. This CDR3 region has 14 residues. Germline CDR1 is GTSNPN and CDR2 is SVGIG (reference sequence). CDR3 loop: CAWSLPGRTDTQYF. For the CDR3, the DNA is TGTGCCTGGAGTTTGCCAGGCCGCACAGATACGCAGTATTTT.

The V and J genes are TRBV9 and TRBJ1-4; 7 bases are a match to TRBD1. V shed 4 bases and J 9 bases; nucleotides not matched to a gene: 12. The CDR3 covers 15 residues. Per the germline V gene, CDR1 is SGDLS and CDR2 is YYNGEE. CDR3 bases: TGTGCCAGCAGCCCAGCAGGGGGTAAGGGGCAAAAACTGTTTTTT. It yields the protein CASSPAGGKGQKLFF.

The J gene is TRBJ2-3, the V gene TRBV27, with TRBD2 matching over 7 bases. Trimming at V came to 8 bases and at J to 0 bases, leaving 8 bases not matched to a gene. The CDR3 has 15 amino acids. From germline, CDR1 is MNHEY and CDR2 SMNVEV (reference sequence). CDR3: CASAGGVSSTDTQYF. CDR3 sequence (DNA): TGTGCCAGCGCTGGGGGGGTTTCAAGCACAGATACGCAGTATTTT.

V and J are TRBV7-7 and TRBJ2-5, with D possibly matching TRBD1 (5 bases). V lost 5 bases to trimming and J lost 0 bases, with 10 bases between them. The CDR3 has 14 amino acids. Looked up from germline, CDR1 is SSHAT and CDR2 is FNYEAQ (reference sequence). Here the CDR3 reads CASSATVNQETQYF. CDR3 nucleotide sequence: TGTGCCAGCAGCGCGACAGTAAACCAAGAGACCCAGTACTTC.

V is TRBV11-2 and J is TRBJ1-1; D is perhaps TRBD1 (6 bases). Germline V lookup: CDR1 SGHAT, CDR2 FQNNGV. This CDR3 is built from 14 residues. V dropped 5 bases and J dropped 4 bases, with 14 bases sitting between them. This CDR3 reads CASSPKGGGTEAFF. DNA of the CDR3: TGTGCCAGCAGCCCAAAGGGAGGGGGCACTGAAGCTTTCTTT.